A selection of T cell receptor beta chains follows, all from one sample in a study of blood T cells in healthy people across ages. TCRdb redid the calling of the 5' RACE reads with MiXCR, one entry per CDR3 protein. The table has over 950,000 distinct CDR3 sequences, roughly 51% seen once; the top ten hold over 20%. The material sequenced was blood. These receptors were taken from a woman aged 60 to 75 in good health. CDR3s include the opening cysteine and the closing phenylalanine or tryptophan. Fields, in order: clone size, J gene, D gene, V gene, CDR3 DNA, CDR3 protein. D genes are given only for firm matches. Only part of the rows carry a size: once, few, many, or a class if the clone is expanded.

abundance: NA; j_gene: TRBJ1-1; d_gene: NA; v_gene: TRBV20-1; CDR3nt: TGCAGTGCCCCGGGGCCTGAAAACACTGAAGCTTTCTTT; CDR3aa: CSAPGPENTEAFF
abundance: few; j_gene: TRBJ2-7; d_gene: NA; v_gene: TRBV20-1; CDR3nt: TGCAGTGCTAGAGATTTGGGGAAAGACTACGAGCAGTACTTC; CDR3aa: CSARDLGKDYEQYF
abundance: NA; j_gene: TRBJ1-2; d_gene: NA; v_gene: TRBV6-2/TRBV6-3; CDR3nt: TGTGCCAGCTTAGGACTGCTATCAGGGGATGGCTACACCTTC; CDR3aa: CASLGLLSGDGYTF
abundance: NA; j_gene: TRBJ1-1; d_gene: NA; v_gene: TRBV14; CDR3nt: TGTGCCAGCAGCCAACTGGGGGTGTATGCTGAAGCTTTCTTT; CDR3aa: CASSQLGVYAEAFF
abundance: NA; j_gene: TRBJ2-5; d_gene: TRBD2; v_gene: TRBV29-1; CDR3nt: TGCAGCGTTCCGTCCCGACTAGCGGATTTTCAAGAGACCCAGTACTTC; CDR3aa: CSVPSRLADFQETQYF
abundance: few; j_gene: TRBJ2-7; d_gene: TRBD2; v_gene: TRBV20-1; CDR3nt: TGCAGTGCCAGGACTAGCGGGAGGGACTACGAGCAGTACTTC; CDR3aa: CSARTSGRDYEQYF
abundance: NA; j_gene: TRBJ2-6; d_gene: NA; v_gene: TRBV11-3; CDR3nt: TGTGCCAGCAGCCTAGATCCACTCCGGGACGGACCCTCTGGGGCCAACGTCCTGACTTTC; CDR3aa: CASSLDPLRDGPSGANVLTF
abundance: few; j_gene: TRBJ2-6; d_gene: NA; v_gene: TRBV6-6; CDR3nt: TGTGCCAGCAGTTACTCCCCCGGCTCTTCTCGGGCCAACGTCCTGACTTTC; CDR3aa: CASSYSPGSSRANVLTF
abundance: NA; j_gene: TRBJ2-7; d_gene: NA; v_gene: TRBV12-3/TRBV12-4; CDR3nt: TGTGCCAGCAGCCGGGTAGGTCGGACCTACGAGCAGTACTTC; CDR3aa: CASSRVGRTYEQYF
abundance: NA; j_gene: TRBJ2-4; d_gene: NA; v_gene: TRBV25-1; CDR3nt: TGTGCCAGCAGTGGATTTGGACAGACCGGGAGACAAATAGCCAAAAACATTCAGTACTTC; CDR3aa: CASSGFGQTGRQIAKNIQYF
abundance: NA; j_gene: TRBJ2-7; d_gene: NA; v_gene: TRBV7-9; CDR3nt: TGTGCCAGCAGCCCAGTTGTAGGCTACGAGCAGTACTTC; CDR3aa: CASSPVVGYEQYF
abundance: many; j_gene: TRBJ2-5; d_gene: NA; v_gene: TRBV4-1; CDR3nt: TGCGCCAGCAGCCAAAGCCATAGCGAGGAGACCCAGTACTTC; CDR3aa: CASSQSHSEETQYF
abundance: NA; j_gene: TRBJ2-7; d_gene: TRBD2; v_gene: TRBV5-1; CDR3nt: TGCGCCAGCAGCTCCGGGACTAGGGTCCGCGGCGAGCAGTACTTC; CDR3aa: CASSSGTRVRGEQYF
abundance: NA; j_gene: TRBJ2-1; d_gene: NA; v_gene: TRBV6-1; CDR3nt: TGTGCCAGCAGGGTAGGGTACAATGAGCAGTTCTTC; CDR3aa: CASRVGYNEQFF
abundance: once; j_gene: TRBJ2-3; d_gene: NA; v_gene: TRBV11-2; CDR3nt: TGTGCCAGCAGCCTATCTCCGGCGCATGCAGATACGCAGTATTTT; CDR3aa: CASSLSPAHADTQYF
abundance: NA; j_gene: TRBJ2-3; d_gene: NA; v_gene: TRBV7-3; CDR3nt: TGTGCCAGCAGCTTATCGACTCGTGATACGCAGTATTTT; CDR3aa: CASSLSTRDTQYF